This section outlines one TCR beta chain sequence together with its context. This CDR3 is 17 amino acids long. From germline, CDR1 is SGHNT and CDR2 YYREEE (reference sequence). Trimming took 3 bases from V and 3 from J; bases not matched to a gene: 11. This sample was included in a study of shared T cell receptors in the human thymus. The repertoire was sequenced with immunoSEQ multiplex PCR; TCRdb's copy has only in-frame clones and lacks some. The sample carries fewer than 700,000 clones, 85% to 90% recorded once. These data also formed part of another study, on human thymus T cells. From that second work: The study used thymus tissue resected during corrective heart surgery. V and J genes seemed to be used with bias in thymic and blood repertoires. As related research reported, thymic repertoires overlapped highly among unrelated individuals.

This TCR came from a boy in the first two years of life with a congenital heart defect. J is TRBJ2-3 and V is TRBV5-4, with TRBD2 identical over 9 bases. The sequencing input was thymocytes. CDR3 in DNA: TGTGCCAGCAGCTCGTCGGGACTAGCATCTCGGACAGATACGCAGTATTTT. Its translation is CASSSSGLASRTDTQYF.